This TCR beta chain is from a study of regulatory T cells in long-lasting Graves disease. There are a few counts of this clonotype. Germline-derived CDR1 and CDR2 are MNHNS and SASEGT. J lost 7 bases, V lost 6 bases, and 3 bases had no gene match. The CDR3 sequence is 13 residues long. HTBI primers from iRepertoire and Arm-PCR of CDR3 regions yielded the TCR beta libraries. TCRdb used MiXCR to reprocess the multiplex PCR reads, holding one entry per CDR3 protein. Among hundreds of thousands of distinct CDR3 sequences listed, over 15% were seen once. The time point was: newly diagnosed GD, antithyroid drugs for less than 3 months. RNA extracted from PBMCs served as the sequencing template.

The sequence was obtained from a female donor with Graves disease. This chain connects TRBV6-1 to TRBJ2-4, with 10 bases aligning to TRBD1. The source was peripheral blood mononuclear cells (PBMCs), collected at new diagnosis, from a patient treated with antithyroid drugs. CDR3: CASRGQGGNIQYF. The CDR3 nucleotides read TGTGCCAGCAGAGGACAGGGGGGGAACATTCAGTACTTC.